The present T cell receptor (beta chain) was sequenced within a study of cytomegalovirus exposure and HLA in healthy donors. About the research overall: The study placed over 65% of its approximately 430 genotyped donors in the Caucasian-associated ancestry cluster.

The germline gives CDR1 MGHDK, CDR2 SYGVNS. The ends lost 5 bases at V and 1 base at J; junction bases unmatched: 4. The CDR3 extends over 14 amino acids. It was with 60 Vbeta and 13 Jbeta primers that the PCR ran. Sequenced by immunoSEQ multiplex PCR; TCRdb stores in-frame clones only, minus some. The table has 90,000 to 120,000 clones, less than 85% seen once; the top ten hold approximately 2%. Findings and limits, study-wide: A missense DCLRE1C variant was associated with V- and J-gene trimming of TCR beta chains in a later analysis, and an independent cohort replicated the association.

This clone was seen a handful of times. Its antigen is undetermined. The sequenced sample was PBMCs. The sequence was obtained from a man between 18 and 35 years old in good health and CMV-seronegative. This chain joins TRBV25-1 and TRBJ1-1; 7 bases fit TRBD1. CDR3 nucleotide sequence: TGTGCCAGCAGTCATGGGACAGAGAACACTGAAGCTTTCTTT. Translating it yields CASSHGTENTEAFF. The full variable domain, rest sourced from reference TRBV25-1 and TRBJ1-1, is EADIYQTPRYLVIGTGKKITLECSQTMGHDKMYWYQQDPGMELHLIHYSYGVNSTEKGDLSSESTVSRIRTEHFPLTLESARPSHTSQYLCASSHGTENTEAFFGQGTRLTVV.